The rows below give T cell receptor beta chains drawn from one sample of a study of T cells in Graves' hyperthyroidism and ophthalmopathy. A single record per CDR3 protein comes from TCRdb applying MiXCR to the multiplex PCR reads. This table has 550,000 to 700,000 distinct CDR3 sequences, about 45% appearing once. Sequenced input: peripheral blood or thyroid tissue (not recorded which). The receptors shown here come from an adult woman with Graves' disease, either hyperthyroidism or ophthalmopathy (not recorded which). Both conserved end residues are part of each CDR3. The order of the fields is clone size, V gene, J gene, D gene, CDR3 DNA, CDR3 protein. D genes are given only for firm matches. Expanded clones get a size class; other rows say once, few or many, or leave the size out.

few	TRBV29-1	TRBJ1-2	.	TGCAGCGTTGAACGAGAAGATGGCTACACCTTC	CSVEREDGYTF
.	TRBV20-1	TRBJ2-2	.	TGCAGTGCTAGAGGAACGGACATCTCGGAGCTGTTTTTT	CSARGTDISELFF
.	TRBV25-1	TRBJ1-2	.	TGTGCCACCTCTCACCGGGCATATGGCTACACCTTC	CATSHRAYGYTF
many	TRBV5-1	TRBJ2-5	.	TGCGCCAGCAGCCGGGACGCCGAGGGGACCCAGTACTTC	CASSRDAEGTQYF
once	TRBV24-1	TRBJ2-2	TRBD1	TGTGCCACCAGTGATGAGATGCCGGGACAGGGGCGAGGCGGGGAGCTGTTTTTT	CATSDEMPGQGRGGELFF
many	TRBV7-9	TRBJ1-1	.	TGTGCCAGCAGTCCTGCAGCGGGCACTGAAGCTTTCTTT	CASSPAAGTEAFF
many	TRBV20-1	TRBJ1-5	TRBD1	TGCAGTGCTAGAGATAACAGGGGGAGCAATCAGCCCCAGCATTTT	CSARDNRGSNQPQHF
.	TRBV15	TRBJ1-5	.	TGTGCCACCAGCAGAGATCGGGGATTAAGCAATCAGCCCCAGCATTTT	CATSRDRGLSNQPQHF
.	TRBV2	TRBJ1-5	TRBD1	TGTGCCAGCAGTCGGGACAGCCACAATGAGCATTTT	CASSRDSHNEHF
few	TRBV19	TRBJ1-6	TRBD1	TGTGCCAGTAGCTATGGGACAGGGGAACTGTCACCCCTCCACTTT	CASSYGTGELSPLHF